The 16 T cell receptor beta chains below were found in one sample sequenced in a study of blood T cell repertoires in COVID-19. Only in-frame clones appear in the TCRdb table, and some are missing; sequencing was by immunoSEQ multiplex PCR. The repertoire has approximately 170,000 clones, about 86% of them found once; the top ten carry roughly 8.7%. Sequencing was performed on peripheral blood. The receptor set was obtained from a man between 45 and 60 years old with active or convalescent COVID-19.

This chain connects TRBV28 to TRBJ1-2, with TRBD1 as a possible D gene (5 bases). This CDR3 is 18 amino acids long. The germline CDR1 and CDR2 sequences are MDHEN and SYDVKM. Deletions cut 4 bases from V and 5 bases from J, with 26 bases between. Written as DNA, the CDR3 is TGTGCCAGCAGTTCCCTAAGGGAGATGGGACTGAGGTTATATGGCTACACCTTC. Translation gives CASSSLREMGLRLYGYTF.

This chain uses TRBV28 with TRBJ1-2; 11 bases fit TRBD1. CDR3 length: 16 amino acids. The junction had 8 bases not matched to a gene; V was cut back by 1 base and J by 7 bases. CDR1 and CDR2 (germline): MDHEN, SYDVKM. The CDR3 nucleotides read TGTGCCAGCAGTTTATCCTCCGGACAGGGGGCGGGTGGCTACACCTTC. Encoded protein: CASSLSSGQGAGGYTF.

V is TRBV10-3 and J is TRBJ2-2, with 11 bases matching TRBD1. Germline CDR1 reads ENHRY; CDR2 reads SYGVKD. V shed 6 bases and J 4 bases; nucleotides not matched to a gene: 7. The CDR3 consists of 16 residues. For the CDR3, the DNA is TGTGCCATCAGACCCGCGGGACAGGGGGTCACCGGGGAGCTGTTTTTT. As protein: CAIRPAGQGVTGELFF.

The rearrangement uses TRBV19 and TRBJ2-7; weak D call: TRBD1 (6 bases). V lost 3 bases to trimming and J lost 3 bases, with 9 bases between them. The CDR3 is 13 amino acids. CDR1 LNHDA and CDR2 SQIVND come from the germline V gene (reference sequence). The CDR3 DNA follows: TGTGCCAGTAGTATTGGACAGAGCTACGAGCAGTACTTC. Protein: CASSIGQSYEQYF.

The chain is built from TRBV6-5 and TRBJ1-5; no reliable D call. CDR1 is MNHEY and CDR2 is SVGAGI in the germline V gene. The V and J ends lost 7 bases and 6 bases respectively, with 13 bases between them. There are 13 residues in the CDR3. CDR3 DNA: TGTGCCAGCATCAGCCGGGAGGGTCAGCCCCAGCATTTT. Protein product: CASISREGQPQHF.

The rearrangement links TRBV7-9 to TRBJ1-1, with D tentatively TRBD1 (5 bases). Trimming left V 5 bases short and J 6 bases short, with 16 bases between. CDR3 size: 14 residues. In germline, CDR1 is SEHNR, CDR2 FQNEAQ (reference sequence). The CDR3 DNA sequence: TGTGCCAGCAGCATTCGAGGAGGGGTGTCTGAAGCTTTCTTT. Amino acids: CASSIRGGVSEAFF.

This clone was counted a few times. V is TRBV19 and J is TRBJ1-1; D may be TRBD1 (5 bases). Germline assignment: CDR1 LNHDA and CDR2 SQIVND (reference sequence). CDR3 length: 16 residues. V was clipped by 6 bases and J by 3 bases, with 20 bases between them. CDR3 region: CASRPTWVPGDTEAFF. For the CDR3, the DNA is TGTGCCAGTAGACCTACGTGGGTCCCGGGGGACACTGAAGCTTTCTTT.

This chain connects TRBV7-9 to TRBJ1-6; 10 bases fit TRBD1. The trim removed 8 bases at V and 5 bases at J, leaving 9 bases unmatched. Germline values: CDR1 SEHNR, CDR2 FQNEAQ (reference sequence). The CDR3 spans 16 residues. The CDR3 is CASSRGQGTNNSPLHF. Here the CDR3 DNA reads TGTGCCAGCTCCAGGGGACAGGGGACGAATAATTCACCCCTCCACTTT.

The CDR3 DNA reads TGTGCCAGGCTCCGGGACAGAAATTCACCCCTCCACTTT. This gives the protein CARLRDRNSPLHF. The genes are TRBV24-1 and TRBJ1-6; 7 bases are a match to TRBD1. The CDR3 sequence is 13 residues long. J was trimmed by 7 bases and V by 11 bases; bases with no gene match: 7. Germline-derived CDR1 and CDR2 are KGHDR and SFDVKD.

The V and J genes are TRBV7-2 and TRBJ1-2; TRBD1 matches 11 bases. Germline loops: CDR1 SGHTA, CDR2 FQGNSA. The CDR3 runs 15 residues. J lost 8 bases, V lost 2 bases, and 7 bases had no gene match. The CDR3, as DNA: TGTGCCAGCAGCTTAACCGGGACAGGGGGTTACGGCTACACCTTC. It encodes CASSLTGTGGYGYTF. Full variable domain (outside the CDR3, taken from reference TRBV7-2 and TRBJ1-2): GAGVSQSPSNKVTEKGKDVELRCDPISGHTALYWYRQSLGQGLEFLIYFQGNSAPDKSGLPSDRFSAERTGGSVSTLTIQRTQQEDSAVYLCASSLTGTGGYGYTFGSGTRLTVV.

The chain links TRBV5-6 to TRBJ1-5; 7 bases align to TRBD1. Per the germline V gene, CDR1 is SGHDT and CDR2 is YYEEEE. The CDR3 loop spans 16 amino acids. The V segment lost 2 bases and the J segment 1 base; nucleotides outside the gene matches: 6. The CDR3 nucleotides are TGTGCCAGCAGCTTAGGTCTACAGGGGAGCAATCAGCCCCAGCATTTT. It translates to CASSLGLQGSNQPQHF.

This clone came up a few times. The rearrangement uses TRBV11-1 and TRBJ1-1, with no clear D. The CDR3 runs to 14 residues. Germline assignment: CDR1 SGHAT and CDR2 FQDESV (reference sequence). V was trimmed by 4 bases and J by 0 bases, leaving 9 bases between them. CDR3 region: CASSSPRLNTEAFF. As DNA, the CDR3 is TGTGCCAGCAGCTCCCCGAGATTGAACACTGAAGCTTTCTTT.

The CDR3 here is CASSSHRSSGNTIYF. The CDR3 DNA sequence: TGTGCCAGCAGTTCGCACAGGAGCTCTGGAAACACCATATATTTT. The chain carries TRBV27 and TRBJ1-3, with D possibly matching TRBD1 (5 bases). The V gene's germline CDR1 is MNHEY and CDR2 SMNVEV (reference sequence). Trimming took off 4 bases at V and 0 bases at J, with 10 bases between the two ends. The CDR3 has 15 residues.

This chain joins TRBV25-1 and TRBJ2-3; 7 nucleotides align to TRBD2. The trim removed 4 bases at V and 0 bases at J, leaving 7 bases unmatched. Germline V gene lookup returns CDR1 MGHDK and CDR2 SYGVNS. The CDR3 runs 16 residues. The CDR3: CASSVRPGGSTDTQYF. The CDR3 DNA reads TGTGCCAGCAGTGTCCGCCCGGGGGGTAGCACAGATACGCAGTATTTT.

The V call is TRBV3-1 (or the pseudogene TRBV3-2), the J call TRBJ2-3; TRBD2 matches at 15 bases. The germline gives CDR1 LGHDT, CDR2 YNNKEL (reference sequence). This CDR3 has 17 amino acids. With V trimmed by 5 bases and J by 2 bases, 5 bases remained unmatched. Written as DNA, the CDR3 is TGTGCCAGCAGCTGGGGACTAGCGGGGGGACCCACAGATACGCAGTATTTT. Encoded protein: CASSWGLAGGPTDTQYF.

The chain combines TRBV2 with TRBJ2-5; D gene uncertain. The V end lost 8 bases, the J end lost 4 bases, and 8 bases lay between the germline ends. The CDR3 is 11 residues long. Per the germline V gene, CDR1 is SNHLY and CDR2 is FYNNEI. CDR3 in amino acids: CASLITETQYF. CDR3 sequence (DNA): TGTGCCAGCCTAATAACAGAGACCCAGTACTTC.